This TCR beta chain originates from a study of T-cell memory formation after mild COVID-19. This clonotype was counted only a few times. Its antigen is still unknown. General observations from the study: Contracting CD4+ clones were located mainly in CM and EM, and CD8+ clones in EMRA. Pre-infection memory showed some responding clones, and this suggested that cross-reactive memory joined.

Constant-segment primers served in 5'RACE that generated TCR alpha and TCR beta cDNA libraries bearing sample barcodes and UMIs. TCRdb re-called the 5' RACE reads with MiXCR, one entry per CDR3 protein. Of about 250,000 distinct CDR3 sequences detected, approximately 15% appear once; the ten largest clones hold 2% to 2.5%. Trimming left V 5 bases short and J 0 bases short, with 12 bases between. The CDR3 length is 14 residues. CDR1 and CDR2 from the germline V gene are SGHDT and YYEEEE. Sequencing was performed on PBMCs or a T cell subset sorted from them (not recorded which). The receptor was isolated from an adult woman who had mild COVID-19 (a few samples of this study predate the infection). Cell type and time point are not known. The V call is TRBV5-6, the J call TRBJ2-7; D uncertain. The CDR3 DNA reads as TGTGCCAGCAGTCCGCGGCGGAGCTCCTACGAGCAGTACTTC. It encodes CASSPRRSSYEQYF.